These 6 T cell receptor beta chains came from one sample sequenced in a study of CXCR3-negative and CXCR3-positive naive CD8 T cells (dated by TCRdb to between 2018 and 2021). What these receptors recognize is not known. Sequenced using a NextSeq 550. The Human TCR Profiling Kit (MiLaboratory) was used to prepare UMI-labeled 5' RACE TRB cDNA libraries. Each entry corresponds to one CDR3 protein sequence from reads that TCRdb reprocessed, and DNA is not given. In this sample's table one finds approximately 90,000 distinct CDR3 sequences. Clones ranked in the top ten supply over 0.4% of the sample. Summary of the overall study and its limitations: TRB CDR3s from CXCR3-positive naive cells showed higher hydrophobicity (lower Kidera factor 4), lower energy, and higher strength and volume indices than CXCR3-negative naive cells.

The sequenced material came from naive CXCR3+ CD8+ T cells from blood. The cell subset or site label for this specimen denotes: CD45RO-CCR7+CD27+CD95- naive CD8+ T cells expressing CXCR3 (TNR3+). Receptors were obtained from a human donor in good health. Some clones in this sample may be carry-over from other donors' samples.

The chain couples TRBV7-2 to TRBJ2-7; the D call of TRBD1 rests on TCRdb alone, since no DNA is present to check it. In germline, CDR1 is SGHTA, CDR2 FQGNSA. This CDR3 has 18 amino acids. The CDR3 spells CASSFTGDIWRPTYEQYF.

V is TRBV11-2 and J is TRBJ2-2; the D call from TCRdb, TRBD2, cannot be confirmed without DNA. The CDR3 is 18 amino acids. Germline assignment: CDR1 SGHAT and CDR2 FQNNGV. The CDR3 loop reads CASSLLLAGALNTGELFF.

The rearrangement joins TRBV11-2 to TRBJ2-6. There are 15 residues in the CDR3. Germline CDR1 SGHAT, CDR2 FQNNGV. CDR3 sequence: CASSPFFSGANVLTF.

This chain joins TRBV3-1 and TRBJ2-1; the TRBD2 assignment by TCRdb is unverifiable without DNA. The CDR3 length is 17 residues. The germline CDR1 and CDR2 sequences are LGHDT and YNNKEL (reference sequence). The CDR3 is CASSSRLAGAPGNEQFF.

This chain links TRBV25-1 with TRBJ2-2; absent DNA, TCRdb's TRBD1 call cannot be checked. The CDR3 is 13 amino acids. CDR1 MGHDK and CDR2 SYGVNS come from the germline V gene. The CDR3 here is CASRDRDTGELFF.

The chain couples TRBV28 to TRBJ1-2; with no DNA, the TCRdb D assignment of TRBD1 cannot be verified. There are 16 residues in the CDR3. CDR1 is MDHEN, CDR2 SYDVKM, per germline. The CDR3 is CASSPLRQGLVYGYTF.